The rows below give T cell receptor beta chains drawn from one sample of a study of identical twins. MiXCR was run by TCRdb on the 5' RACE reads, yielding one entry per CDR3 protein. The sample contains more than 1.5 million distinct CDR3 sequences, under 35% of which appear only once. The sequenced material came from cord blood. The origin of the receptors is a newborn girl in good health. The CDR3 runs from the conserved cysteine through the conserved F or W. Fields, in order: V gene, D gene, clone size, J gene, CDR3 protein, CDR3 DNA. A D gene is named only where the DNA matches it firmly. Part of the rows lack a size; the others show once, few, many or a class for expanded clones.

V gene: TRBV7-2
D gene: TRBD2
clone size: -
J gene: TRBJ2-3
CDR3 protein: CASNPGLKTYTDTQYF
CDR3 DNA: TGTGCCAGCAACCCGGGACTAAAGACGTACACAGATACGCAGTATTTT

V gene: TRBV2
D gene: -
clone size: -
J gene: TRBJ2-7
CDR3 protein: CASSILPYEQYF
CDR3 DNA: TGTGCCAGCAGTATCCTGCCCTACGAGCAGTACTTC

V gene: TRBV10-3
D gene: TRBD1
clone size: many
J gene: TRBJ2-7
CDR3 protein: CAISGTGNGEQYF
CDR3 DNA: TGTGCCATCAGTGGGACAGGGAATGGCGAGCAGTACTTC

V gene: TRBV5-1
D gene: -
clone size: few
J gene: TRBJ1-4
CDR3 protein: CASSFAPGSTNEKLFF
CDR3 DNA: TGCGCCAGCAGCTTTGCCCCCGGCTCAACTAATGAAAAACTGTTTTTT

V gene: TRBV20-1
D gene: -
clone size: -
J gene: TRBJ2-3
CDR3 protein: CSASVGHSGSTDTQYF
CDR3 DNA: TGCAGTGCTAGCGTCGGTCATAGCGGCAGCACAGATACGCAGTATTTT

V gene: TRBV5-1
D gene: -
clone size: -
J gene: TRBJ2-5
CDR3 protein: CASSTPSPYERYF
CDR3 DNA: TGCGCCAGCAGTACTCCTAGTCCCTACGAGCGGTACTTC

V gene: TRBV20-1
D gene: TRBD1
clone size: -
J gene: TRBJ1-1
CDR3 protein: CSRQGITEAFF
CDR3 DNA: TGCAGTAGACAGGGGATCACTGAAGCTTTCTTT

V gene: TRBV27
D gene: TRBD2
clone size: -
J gene: TRBJ2-7
CDR3 protein: CASSAQRGINYEQYF
CDR3 DNA: TGTGCCAGCAGTGCACAGCGGGGGATAAACTACGAGCAGTACTTC

V gene: TRBV6-1
D gene: -
clone size: few
J gene: TRBJ2-7
CDR3 protein: CASSEIAAYEQYF
CDR3 DNA: TGTGCCAGCAGTGAAATCGCAGCCTACGAGCAGTACTTC

V gene: TRBV27
D gene: -
clone size: -
J gene: TRBJ2-7
CDR3 protein: CASSPHRRVGQYF
CDR3 DNA: TGTGCCAGCAGTCCCCACCGACGGGTAGGGCAGTACTTC

V gene: TRBV28
D gene: TRBD1
clone size: few
J gene: TRBJ1-2
CDR3 protein: CASSSPRSGQGDRGYTF
CDR3 DNA: TGTGCCAGCAGTTCGCCACGAAGCGGACAGGGGGATCGTGGCTACACCTTC